This T cell receptor beta chain was identified in a study of T cell clonality in common variable immunodeficiency. Notes on the study in general: TCRbeta clonality was increased in CVID versus healthy controls.

This clone was picked up many times. Its specificity is unknown. The read finishes 3 residues shy of the CDR3 end, and the germline J gene is used to complete it. V was trimmed by 2 bases and J by 4 bases, leaving 11 bases between them. Germline loops: CDR1 SGHDT, CDR2 YYEEEE. The CDR3 extends over 14 amino acids. Produced via immunoSEQ multiplex PCR; TCRdb's table is partial and in-frame only. This sample shows about 34,000 clones and no singletons; around 1% rests with the ten largest. The sample consisted of peripheral blood mononuclear cells. This sequence originates from a person between 18 and 70 years old in good health. The V call is TRBV5-6, the J call TRBJ2-3; D is perhaps TRBD1 (6 bases). The CDR3 region is CASSLQGRPDTQYF. CDR3 DNA, as far as it was read: TGTGCCAGCAGCTTACAGGGTCGGCCAGATACG.